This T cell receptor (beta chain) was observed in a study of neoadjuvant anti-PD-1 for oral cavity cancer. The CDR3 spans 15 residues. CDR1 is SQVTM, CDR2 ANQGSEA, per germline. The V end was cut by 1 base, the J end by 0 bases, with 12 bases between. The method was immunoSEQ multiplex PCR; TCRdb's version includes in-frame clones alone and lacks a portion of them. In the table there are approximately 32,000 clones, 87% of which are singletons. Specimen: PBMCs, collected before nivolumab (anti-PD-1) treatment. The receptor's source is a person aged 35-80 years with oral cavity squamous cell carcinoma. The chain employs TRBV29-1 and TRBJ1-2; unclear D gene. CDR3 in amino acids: CSVEGVGSTNYGYTF. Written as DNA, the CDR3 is TGCAGCGTTGAAGGGGTAGGGTCCACTAACTATGGCTACACCTTC.